Presented here are 29 T cell receptor beta chains from one specimen sequenced in a study of shared clonotypes between healthy human individuals. Assay: immunoSEQ multiplex PCR; the TCRdb copy retains only in-frame clones and omits some. The table lists about 2.4 million clones, over 85% of them singletons. The sample comprised naive CD4+ T cells from PBMCs. Regarding subset: CD45RA+ positively selected. Source of these receptors: a man aged 18 to 30 in good health. Some clones in this sample may be carry-over from other donors' samples.

This chain uses TRBV11-3 with TRBJ2-3; TRBD2 agrees at 10 bases. Germline trimming cut 1 base from V and 6 bases from J; bases unmatched to any gene: 10. CDR1 is SGHNT and CDR2 is YENEEA in the germline V gene. The CDR3 is 17 residues long. The CDR3 sequence: CASSLGLAGATRDTQYF. In DNA form, the CDR3 reads TGTGCCAGCAGCTTAGGGCTAGCGGGAGCCACCAGGGATACGCAGTATTTT.

This chain connects TRBV19 to TRBJ1-1; possible D gene TRBD1, 5 bases. This CDR3 is built from 15 residues. Trimming pared 4 bases from V and 1 base from J, leaving 13 bases between. The germline V gene encodes CDR1 LNHDA and CDR2 SQIVND (reference sequence). The CDR3: CASSTFNRKNTEAFF. The CDR3 nucleotides read TGTGCCAGTAGTACCTTTAACAGGAAGAACACTGAAGCTTTCTTT.

This rearrangement joins TRBV7-2 to TRBJ2-1; 8 bases line up with TRBD2. This CDR3 is 16 amino acids long. Germline CDR1 and CDR2: SGHTA and FQGNSA. V dropped 1 base and J dropped 5; count of bases not matched to a gene: 7. This CDR3 is CASSLEGGLVNNEQFF. CDR3 sequence (DNA): TGTGCCAGCAGCTTAGAGGGGGGACTAGTTAACAATGAGCAGTTCTTC.

This chain joins TRBV5-5 and TRBJ2-5; no firm D call. V gave up 1 base and J gave up 3 bases, with 7 bases separating them. CDR3 length: 13 amino acids. Germline CDR1 SGHKS, CDR2 YYEKEE (reference sequence). CDR3 loop: CASSLIGKETQYF. The CDR3 DNA reads as TGTGCCAGCAGCTTGATCGGTAAAGAGACCCAGTACTTC.

The chain carries TRBV5-4 and TRBJ2-7; no reliable D call. This CDR3 contains 15 residues. V was shortened by 1 base and J by 0 bases, with 11 bases between the two germline ends. Germline assignment: CDR1 SGHNT and CDR2 YYREEE (reference sequence). CDR3 region: CASSLSLASSYEQYF. The CDR3 DNA is TGTGCCAGCAGCTTGAGCCTGGCGAGCTCCTACGAGCAGTACTTC.

This chain links TRBV6-1 with TRBJ1-1; TRBD1 agrees at 7 bases. The CDR3 is 15 residues long. After removal of 3 bases from V and 0 bases from J, the junction contained 4 bases not matched to a gene. In germline, CDR1 is MNHNS, CDR2 SASEGT. The CDR3 loop reads CASSDLGGMNTEAFF. CDR3 coding DNA: TGTGCCAGCAGTGATTTAGGGGGCATGAACACTGAAGCTTTCTTT.

V gene TRBV28 combines with J gene TRBJ2-2; maybe TRBD1 (6 bases). Germline CDR1 reads MDHEN; CDR2 reads SYDVKM. Trimming cost V 4 bases and J 6 bases, with 9 bases left between them. The CDR3 covers 13 residues. The CDR3 sequence is CASSSQGSGELFF. The CDR3 nucleotides read TGTGCCAGCAGTTCCCAGGGGTCCGGGGAGCTGTTTTTT.

CDR3 nucleotides: TGCAGTGGGAGGGGCCCGGAGTTCTTC. Its protein is CSGRGPEFF. The V gene is TRBV20-1, the J gene TRBJ2-1; the D gene is possibly TRBD2 (6 bases). Deletions cut 7 bases from V and 14 bases from J, with 12 bases between. The CDR3 runs 9 residues. Germline V lookup: CDR1 DFQATT, CDR2 SNEGSKA (reference sequence).

The chain recombines TRBV27 with TRBJ2-2; D uncertain. V was trimmed by 6 bases and J by 6 bases, leaving 5 bases between them. Per the germline V gene, CDR1 is MNHEY and CDR2 is SMNVEV (reference sequence). The length of the CDR3 is 11 residues. The DNA of the CDR3 is TGTGCCAGCAGGGAAGCCGGGGAGCTGTTTTTT. Its translation: CASREAGELFF.

CDR3 DNA sequence: TGTGCCAGCCAGGGTGGTCGACAGGGGGTATACGAGCAGTACTTC. Amino acid sequence: CASQGGRQGVYEQYF. The chain uses TRBV6-5 and TRBJ2-7; TRBD1 agrees at 9 bases. There are 15 residues in the CDR3. Germline V lookup: CDR1 MNHEY, CDR2 SVGAGI. The V segment lost 8 bases and the J segment 4 bases; nucleotides outside the gene matches: 12.

This clone was counted once. This chain uses TRBV6-1 with TRBJ1-3, with 9 bases aligning to TRBD1. This CDR3 has 15 amino acids. CDR1 is MNHNS and CDR2 is SASEGT in the germline V gene. Trimming cost V 4 bases and J 4 bases; bases outside gene matches: 5. The CDR3 loop reads CASSGGQGRGNTIYF. The CDR3 DNA is TGTGCCAGCAGTGGAGGACAGGGGAGAGGAAACACCATATATTTT.

This clone was observed a single time. This chain links TRBV2 with TRBJ2-2; 7 bases map to TRBD1. CDR1 SNHLY and CDR2 FYNNEI come from the germline V gene. The trim removed 8 bases at V and 1 base at J, leaving 4 bases unmatched. There are 14 residues in the CDR3. The CDR3 bases are TGTGCCAGCCTCCGGGACAGGAACACCGGGGAGCTGTTTTTT. Translating it yields CASLRDRNTGELFF.

The J gene is TRBJ2-7, the V gene TRBV28; 8 positions agree with TRBD1. CDR1 is MDHEN, CDR2 SYDVKM, per germline. V lost 5 bases and J lost 2; bases outside the gene matches: 14. CDR3 length: 17 amino acids. The CDR3 sequence: CASSGRDRGTGPYEQYF. CDR3 DNA: TGTGCCAGCAGTGGTCGAGACAGGGGAACCGGTCCCTACGAGCAGTACTTC.

The V gene is TRBV30, the J gene TRBJ1-2, with 10 positions matching TRBD1. The J segment lost 8 bases and the V segment lost 3 bases, leaving 12 bases of the junction unmatched. This CDR3 is 15 amino acids long. CDR1 is GTSNPN and CDR2 is SVGIG in the germline V gene (reference sequence). CDR3 amino acids: CAWSPPDRGRWGYTF. The CDR3 DNA is TGTGCCTGGAGCCCCCCTGACAGGGGGCGATGGGGCTACACCTTC. The variable domain in full, with the rest retrieved from reference TRBV30 and TRBJ1-2, is SQTIHQWPATLVQPVGSPLSLECTVEGTSNPNLYWYRQAAGRGLQLLFYSVGIGQISSEVPQNLSASRPQDRQFILSSKKLLLSDSGFYLCAWSPPDRGRWGYTFGSGTRLTVV.

The rearrangement joins TRBV7-2 to TRBJ2-7; maybe TRBD1 (6 bases). The CDR3 contains 15 residues. V was clipped by 2 bases and J by 0 bases, with 11 bases between them. In germline, CDR1 is SGHTA, CDR2 FQGNSA. Here the CDR3 reads CASSLTQGHSYEQYF. The CDR3 nucleotides read TGTGCCAGCAGCTTAACCCAGGGACACTCCTACGAGCAGTACTTC.

The chain combines TRBV5-1 with TRBJ1-4; maybe TRBD1 (6 bases). The CDR3 is made up of 14 amino acids. Trimming took off 5 bases at V and 7 bases at J, with 15 bases between the two ends. Germline CDR1 and CDR2: SGHRS and YFSETQ. For the CDR3, the DNA is TGCGCCAGCAGAAGGGGGGGAGGCGGTGAAAAACTGTTTTTT. Protein: CASRRGGGGEKLFF.

The chain has TRBV11-2 and TRBJ1-5, with no clear D. The CDR3 has 17 residues. Per germline, CDR1 SGHAT and CDR2 FQNNGV. Trimming took 0 bases from V and 2 from J, leaving 14 bases between them. CDR3 DNA: TGTGCCAGCAGCTTAGATGGTCGGGGTTGGGGCAATCAGCCCCAGCATTTT. Translating gives CASSLDGRGWGNQPQHF.

Points on this clone: The same CDR3 can be traced to other DNA sequences in this sample. This chain links TRBV20-1 with TRBJ1-4; weak D call: TRBD1 (5 bases). The germline V gene encodes CDR1 DFQATT and CDR2 SNEGSKA (reference sequence). The CDR3 loop spans 11 amino acids. Between the trimmed V and J ends, which lost 3 bases and 8 bases, there was a span of 7 bases. Here the CDR3 DNA reads TGCAGTGCTAGGCCAGGGGAAAAACTGTTTTTT. It encodes CSARPGEKLFF.

The chain joins TRBV5-1 to TRBJ1-1; TRBD1 agrees at 10 bases. J gave up 5 bases and V 1 base, and 8 bases lay outside the gene matches. This CDR3 contains 16 residues. The V gene's germline CDR1 is SGHRS and CDR2 YFSETQ. CDR3 in DNA: TGCGCCAGCAGCTTGTCTCCTCAGGACAGGGGGACTGAAGCTTTCTTT. As protein: CASSLSPQDRGTEAFF.

The gene calls are TRBV7-2 and TRBJ2-1, with D unresolved. Deletions cut 2 bases from V and 6 bases from J, with 14 bases between. Germline V gene data show CDR1 as SGHTA and CDR2 as FQGNSA. This CDR3 has 15 residues. CDR3 in amino acids: CASSLMASGRNEQFF. The CDR3 DNA sequence: TGTGCCAGCAGCTTAATGGCTAGTGGGCGCAATGAGCAGTTCTTC.

This rearrangement joins TRBV2 to TRBJ2-5; the match to TRBD2 covers 11 bases. The CDR3 is 14 amino acids. Unmatched junction bases numbered 8, after V lost 7 bases and J lost 7 bases. Germline CDR1 is SNHLY and CDR2 is FYNNEI. The CDR3 loop is CASTVAGGPRTQYF. The CDR3 coding sequence is TGTGCCAGCACTGTAGCGGGAGGGCCGCGGACCCAGTACTTC.

This clone was seen a handful of times. The genes are TRBV19 and TRBJ1-5; D ambiguous. Germline CDR1 and CDR2: LNHDA and SQIVND (reference sequence). The CDR3 is made up of 12 amino acids. The V gene lost 7 bases and the J gene lost 7 bases, with 11 bases spanning the gap. CDR3 amino acids: CASTRERQPQHF. CDR3 sequence (DNA): TGTGCCAGTACTCGGGAGAGGCAGCCCCAGCATTTT.

The gene calls are TRBV5-1 and TRBJ2-7; D is tentatively TRBD1 or TRBD2 (5 bases each). This CDR3 has 14 amino acids. The germline CDR1 and CDR2 sequences are SGHRS and YFSETQ. Trimming took off 3 bases at V and 3 bases at J, with 13 bases between the two ends. The CDR3 bases are TGCGCCAGCAGCTCTGAGGGGCTTAGCTACGAGCAGTACTTC. This encodes CASSSEGLSYEQYF.

In its sample, this clone was seen once. Other DNA sequences in the sample encode the same CDR3. The chain couples TRBV5-4 to TRBJ1-1; TRBD1 matches 8 bases. The germline gives CDR1 SGHNT, CDR2 YYREEE (reference sequence). The CDR3 consists of 15 residues. The junction had 5 bases not matched to a gene; V was cut back by 2 bases and J by 2 bases. CDR3 sequence (DNA): TGTGCCAGCAGCTTACAGGGGGGACTTAACACTGAAGCTTTCTTT. It encodes CASSLQGGLNTEAFF.

This clone was seen just once. The V call is TRBV10-2, the J call TRBJ2-5, with D unresolved. Trimming pared 0 bases from V and 5 bases from J, leaving 7 bases between. The CDR3 consists of 13 residues. Germline CDR1 WSHSY, CDR2 SAAADI. Here the CDR3 reads CASSESVGETQYF. The CDR3 nucleotides are TGCGCCAGCAGTGAGTCCGTTGGGGAGACCCAGTACTTC.

The CDR3 here is CASSQLRTITGELFF. The CDR3 DNA follows: TGTGCCAGCAGTCAACTAAGAACTATAACCGGGGAGCTGTTTTTT. The chain is built from TRBV6-1 and TRBJ2-2; D not resolved. Trimming stripped 5 bases from V and 5 bases from J, with 15 bases between. The CDR3 has 15 residues. The germline V gene has CDR1 MNHNS and CDR2 SASEGT.

The chain joins TRBV28 to TRBJ2-7; D gene unclear. The CDR3 has 14 residues. V was trimmed by 2 bases and J by 0 bases, leaving 8 bases between them. Germline lookup yields CDR1 MDHEN and CDR2 SYDVKM. The CDR3 DNA is TGTGCCAGCAGTTTAGAAAACCTCTCCTACGAGCAGTACTTC. Protein: CASSLENLSYEQYF.

The V gene is TRBV6-1, the J gene TRBJ1-4; TRBD1 matches 10 bases. V lost 9 bases, J lost 5 bases, and 6 bases stayed unmatched. Germline lookup yields CDR1 MNHNS and CDR2 SASEGT. This CDR3 has 14 amino acids. CDR3: CASLRGQGNEKLFF. CDR3 DNA sequence: TGTGCCAGTCTGCGGGGACAGGGGAATGAAAAACTGTTTTTT.

The chain uses TRBV7-3 and TRBJ2-1; 12 nucleotides line up with TRBD2. Germline V CDR1 and CDR2: SGHTA, FQGTGA. After removal of 5 bases from V and 1 base from J, the junction contained 6 bases not matched to a gene. CDR3 length: 17 residues. CDR3 nucleotide sequence: TGTGCCAGCAGCATCCAGACTAGCGGGAGATCCTACAATGAGCAGTTCTTC. This encodes CASSIQTSGRSYNEQFF.